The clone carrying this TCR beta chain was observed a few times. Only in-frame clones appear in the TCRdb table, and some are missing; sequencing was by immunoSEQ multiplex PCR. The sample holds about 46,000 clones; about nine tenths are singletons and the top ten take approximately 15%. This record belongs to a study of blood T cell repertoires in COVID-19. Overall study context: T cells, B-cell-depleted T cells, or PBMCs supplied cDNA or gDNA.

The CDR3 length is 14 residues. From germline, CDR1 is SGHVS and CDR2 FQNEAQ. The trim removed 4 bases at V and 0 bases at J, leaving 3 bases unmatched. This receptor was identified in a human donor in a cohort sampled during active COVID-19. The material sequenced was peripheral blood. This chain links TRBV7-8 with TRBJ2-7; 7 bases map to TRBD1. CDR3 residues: CASSWTGLSYEQYF. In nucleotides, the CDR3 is TGTGCCAGCAGCTGGACAGGTCTCTCCTACGAGCAGTACTTC.